A single sample is the source of the 6 T cell receptor beta chains below, sequenced in a study of blood T cell repertoires in COVID-19. Clones were read by immunoSEQ multiplex PCR, and TCRdb kept only the in-frame ones, dropping some. The sample shows approximately 250,000 clones, approximately 90% of them seen only once. Sequenced material: PBMCs or T cells enriched from blood (not recorded which). These receptor sequences come from a middle-aged man who had been exposed to COVID-19.

The V gene is TRBV4-1, the J gene TRBJ2-1; TRBD1 is a possible D gene (6 bases). In germline, CDR1 is MGHRA, CDR2 YSYEKL. The CDR3 extends over 13 amino acids. The germline V and J ends were trimmed by 1 base and 8 bases, with 9 bases remaining between them. In nucleotides, the CDR3 is TGCGCCAGCAGCCAAGGCCAGGGGTATGAGCAGTTCTTC. Translating it yields CASSQGQGYEQFF.

This chain links TRBV19 with TRBJ2-1; 11 bases are a match to TRBD1. After removal of 6 bases from V and 9 bases from J, the junction contained 7 bases not matched to a gene. Germline V gene sequence: CDR1 LNHDA, CDR2 SQIVND (reference sequence). The CDR3 has 14 amino acids. The CDR3 sequence is CASSLGTGGAEQFF. The CDR3 DNA is TGTGCCAGTAGCCTCGGGACAGGGGGGGCTGAGCAGTTCTTC. The entire variable domain, with the rest obtained from reference TRBV19 and TRBJ2-1, is as follows: DGGITQSPKYLFRKEGQNVTLSCEQNLNHDAMYWYRQDPGQGLRLIYYSQIVNDFQKGDIAEGYSVSREKKESFPLTVTSAQKNPTAFYLCASSLGTGGAEQFFGPGTRLTVL.

There are a few counts of this clone. The chain combines TRBV15 with TRBJ2-1, with D uncertain. The CDR3 runs 14 residues. Germline V gives CDR1 LNHNV, CDR2 YYDKDF (reference sequence). The V gene lost 0 bases and the J gene lost 6 bases, with 9 bases spanning the gap. The CDR3 DNA reads TGTGCCACCAGCAGAGATGCGGTGCTCAATGAGCAGTTCTTC. Translation: CATSRDAVLNEQFF.

The rearrangement uses TRBV9 and TRBJ2-1; 11 nucleotides line up with TRBD1. The CDR3 extends over 15 amino acids. Germline values: CDR1 SGDLS, CDR2 YYNGEE. The trim removed 1 base at V and 6 bases at J, leaving 3 bases unmatched. CDR3 in amino acids: CASSVQGTGGNEQFF. The CDR3 nucleotides read TGTGCCAGCAGCGTACAAGGGACAGGGGGCAATGAGCAGTTCTTC.

The rearrangement uses TRBV1 and TRBJ2-3; TRBD2, the table's D call, was not compared with the DNA. TRBV1 has pseudogene status. This CDR3 comprises 15 residues. The CDR3 loop is CTSSLYYPTPDTQYF. CDR3 bases: TGCACCAGCAGCCTCTACTACCCCACTCCAGATACGCAGTATTTT.

The chain combines TRBV6-5 with TRBJ2-7, with 9 bases that match TRBD2. Germline lookup yields CDR1 MNHEY and CDR2 SVGAGI. V shed 1 base and J 2 bases; nucleotides not matched to a gene: 3. CDR3 size: 15 residues. CDR3 sequence (DNA): TGTGCCAGCAGTTACTATAGCGGGGGAGCCTACGAGCAGTACTTC. This gives the protein CASSYYSGGAYEQYF.